This T cell receptor (beta chain) came from a study of T cell repertoires in cytomegalovirus infection. Note on this clonotype: The antigen is not known.

From germline, CDR1 is SGHNT and CDR2 YYREEE (reference sequence). V was trimmed by 1 base and J by 8 bases, leaving 9 bases between them. This CDR3 has 12 residues. TCRdb itself ran the reads through MiXCR, one entry per CDR3 protein. The sample has under 850,000 distinct CDR3 sequences; roughly 36% are singletons. The receptor comes from a human donor in good health (CMV status not recorded). Some clones in this sample may be carry-over from other donors' samples. The source material was cultured PBMCs, sampled from culture after CMV antigen stimulation. V is TRBV5-4 and J is TRBJ1-1; D gene ambiguous. In DNA, the CDR3 is TGTGCCAGCAGCTTGCGCGCCGAAGAAGCTTTCTTT. Translating gives CASSLRAEEAFF.